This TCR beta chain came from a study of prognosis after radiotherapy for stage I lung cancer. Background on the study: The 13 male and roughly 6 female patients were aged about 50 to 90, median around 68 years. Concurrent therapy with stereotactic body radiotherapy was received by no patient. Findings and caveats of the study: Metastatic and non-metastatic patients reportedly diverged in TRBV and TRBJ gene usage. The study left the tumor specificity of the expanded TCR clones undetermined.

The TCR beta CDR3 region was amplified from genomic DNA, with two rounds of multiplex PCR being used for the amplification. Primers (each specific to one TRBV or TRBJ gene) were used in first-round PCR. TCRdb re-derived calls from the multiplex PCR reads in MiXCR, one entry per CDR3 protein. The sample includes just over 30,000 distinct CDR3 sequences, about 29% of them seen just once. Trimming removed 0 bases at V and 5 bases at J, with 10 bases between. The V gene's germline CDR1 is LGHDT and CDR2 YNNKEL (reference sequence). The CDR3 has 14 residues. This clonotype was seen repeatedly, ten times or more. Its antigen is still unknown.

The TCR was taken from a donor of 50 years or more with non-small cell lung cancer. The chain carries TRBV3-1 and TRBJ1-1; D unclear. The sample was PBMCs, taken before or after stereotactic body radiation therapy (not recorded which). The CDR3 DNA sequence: TGTGCCAGCAGCCAAGAGGCCGTGGGGACTGAAGCTTTCTTT. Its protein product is CASSQEAVGTEAFF.